These 22 T cell receptor beta chains share one sample of origin, sequenced in a study of early T cells in non-severe SARS-CoV-2 infection. TCRdb re-derived calls from the 5' RACE reads in MiXCR, one entry per CDR3 protein. The profile covers 40,000 to 65,000 distinct CDR3 sequences, with 8% to 8.5% appearing a single time and about 9.2% taken by the ten largest. Sequencing used whole blood. Receptor source: an adult who was a healthcare worker with PCR-confirmed SARS-CoV-2 infection or an uninfected control (not recorded which).

This clonotype was detected many times. The CDR3 DNA reads as TGTGCCAGCAGCTTGGGGCAGACAGCCCCTGGGAAAAAACTGTTTTTT. It translates to CASSLGQTAPGKKLFF. The J gene is TRBJ1-4, the V gene TRBV7-2, with D possibly matching TRBD1 (5 bases). Germline V gives CDR1 SGHTA, CDR2 FQGNSA. Deletions cut 3 bases from V and 9 bases from J, with 20 bases between. The CDR3 contains 16 residues.

This clonotype was seen only a few times. This sequence joins TRBV15 and TRBJ2-3, with 8 nucleotides matching TRBD1. This CDR3 is 17 amino acids long. Looked up from germline, CDR1 is LNHNV and CDR2 is YYDKDF (reference sequence). V shed 1 base and J 0 bases; nucleotides not matched to a gene: 6. Written as DNA, the CDR3 is TGTGCCACCAGCAGAGCTGCCCGGGACAGGAGCACAGATACGCAGTATTTT. This gives the protein CATSRAARDRSTDTQYF. Full variable domain (rest looked up from reference TRBV15 and TRBJ2-3): DAMVIQNPRYQVTQFGKPVTLSCSQTLNHNVMYWYQQKSSQAPKLLFHYYDKDFNNEADTPDNFQSRRPNTSFCFLDIRSPGLGDTAMYLCATSRAARDRSTDTQYFGPGTRLTVL.

This clonotype occurred many times. This rearrangement joins TRBV20-1 to TRBJ1-1; perhaps TRBD1 as D (5 bases). Per the germline V gene, CDR1 is DFQATT and CDR2 is SNEGSKA (reference sequence). V dropped 6 bases and J dropped 4 bases, with 18 bases sitting between them. The CDR3 spans 14 residues. Here the CDR3 DNA reads TGCAGTGCGGCGGTCGGGGGTTGGGGCACTGAAGCTTTCTTT. Translation: CSAAVGGWGTEAFF.

This chain links TRBV19 with TRBJ2-6; 7 positions agree with TRBD1. V was pared by 3 bases and J by 2 bases, with 4 bases of the junction left unmatched. Germline loops: CDR1 LNHDA, CDR2 SQIVND (reference sequence). The CDR3 has 16 amino acids. This CDR3 is CASSIPQGAGANVLTF. CDR3 nucleotide sequence: TGTGCCAGTAGTATCCCTCAGGGGGCTGGGGCCAACGTCCTGACTTTC.

This clonotype was seen repeatedly, ten times or more. The chain employs TRBV4-1 and TRBJ2-7, with a tentative D call TRBD1 (6 bases). This CDR3 contains 16 residues. Germline V gene lookup returns CDR1 MGHRA and CDR2 YSYEKL. Between the trimmed V and J ends, which lost 4 bases and 5 bases, there was a span of 21 bases. The CDR3 DNA sequence: TGCGCCAGCAGCCGTGGGCCAGGGGAGACCCTCCACGAGCAGTACTTC. It is translated as CASSRGPGETLHEQYF.

This chain connects TRBV5-1 to TRBJ2-1, with no clear D. CDR3 length equals 15 residues. Germline CDR1 reads SGHRS; CDR2 reads YFSETQ. The V end lost 4 bases, the J end lost 1 base, and 12 bases lay between the germline ends. The CDR3 DNA reads TGCGCCAGCAGCAGCAATTCCTTTTCCTACAATGAGCAGTTCTTC. It codes for CASSSNSFSYNEQFF.

This clonotype has at least ten counts. The chain employs TRBV18 and TRBJ1-1; a possible D gene is TRBD1 (5 bases). V lost 4 bases and J 3 bases, leaving 12 bases between the germline ends. This CDR3 contains 14 residues. Looked up from germline, CDR1 is KGHSH and CDR2 is LQKENI. The DNA of the CDR3 is TGTGCCAGCTCACGAGGGACGGGCCACACTGAAGCTTTCTTT. It codes for CASSRGTGHTEAFF.

This clonotype has at least ten counts. This chain connects TRBV7-9 to TRBJ1-5; 11 bases line up with TRBD1. The V segment lost 5 bases and the J segment 0 bases; nucleotides outside the gene matches: 9. CDR1 SEHNR and CDR2 FQNEAQ come from the germline V gene (reference sequence). The CDR3 is 18 amino acids. This CDR3 is CASSPGTGGFVSNQPQHF. CDR3 nucleotide sequence: TGTGCCAGCAGCCCCGGGACAGGGGGTTTCGTTAGCAATCAGCCCCAGCATTTT.

This clonotype appeared many times. CDR3 nucleotide sequence: TGTGCCACCAGTGATTTTCGCGGGGTTGGCAATCAGCCCCAGCATTTT. Its protein is CATSDFRGVGNQPQHF. The V call is TRBV24-1, the J call TRBJ1-5; D gene ambiguous. There are 16 residues in the CDR3. The ends were cut back, 1 base at V and 2 bases at J, with 11 bases in the middle. Germline V gives CDR1 KGHDR, CDR2 SFDVKD.

This clonotype was picked up a small number of times. A read error may account for a junction end that differs from germline. V usage is TRBV20-1 and J usage is TRBJ2-3; TRBD2 aligns across 11 bases. The germline CDR1 and CDR2 sequences are DFQATT and SNEGSKA (reference sequence). The CDR3 is 16 residues long. The CDR3 DNA is TGCAGTGCTAGGGAATTCCGGACTAGCGGGTTTTCCGATACTATTTTT. Translated: CSAREFRTSGFSDTIF.

This clonotype appeared many times. V is TRBV7-6 and J is TRBJ2-3; perhaps TRBD1 as D (5 bases). Germline V gives CDR1 SGHVS, CDR2 FNYEAQ. The CDR3 covers 13 residues. V lost 1 base, J lost 9 bases, and 11 bases lay in between. CDR3 DNA sequence: TGTGCCAGCAGCTTAGAGGAACAGGCCACGCAGTATTTT. It specifies CASSLEEQATQYF.

This clonotype was seen at least ten times. The CDR3 here is CASSSTGGSEAFF. DNA for the CDR3: TGTGCCAGCAGCTCTACAGGAGGATCTGAAGCTTTCTTT. The rearrangement joins TRBV13 to TRBJ1-1; D is perhaps TRBD1 (5 bases). CDR1 is PRHDT and CDR2 is FYEKMQ in the germline V gene (reference sequence). V was cut by 4 bases and J by 6 bases, with 12 bases left in between. CDR3 length: 13 residues.

This clonotype was found a few times. The V and J genes are TRBV18 and TRBJ2-4; no clear D. From germline, CDR1 is KGHSH and CDR2 LQKENI. The V end was cut by 0 bases, the J end by 0 bases, with 12 bases between. The CDR3 contains 17 residues. The CDR3 sequence is CASSPPLSGLAKNIQYF. The CDR3 bases are TGTGCCAGCTCACCACCTTTGTCAGGCCTAGCCAAAAACATTCAGTACTTC.

At least ten counts were recorded for this clonotype. The V call is TRBV5-6, the J call TRBJ1-5; a weak D match, TRBD1 (6 bases). CDR1 and CDR2 from the germline V gene are SGHDT and YYEEEE. V lost 0 bases, J lost 7 bases, and 11 bases lay in between. This CDR3 region has 14 residues. CDR3 in amino acids: CASSLGDKGQPQHF. In DNA, the CDR3 is TGTGCCAGCAGCTTGGGGGACAAAGGCCAGCCCCAGCATTTT.

This clonotype was seen a handful of times. J is TRBJ2-7 and V is TRBV29-1; the D is unclear. Trimming left V 4 bases short and J 2 bases short, with 6 bases between. Germline V gene sequence: CDR1 SQVTM, CDR2 ANQGSEA. The CDR3 sequence is 11 residues long. The DNA for the CDR3 is TGCAGCGTTGGACGGACCTACGAGCAGTACTTC. This codes for CSVGRTYEQYF.

The V and J genes are TRBV27 and TRBJ1-6; D gene uncertain. Between the trimmed V and J ends, which lost 1 base and 9 bases, there was a span of 10 bases. Germline assignment: CDR1 MNHEY and CDR2 SMNVEV (reference sequence). CDR3 length equals 14 residues. The CDR3 sequence is CASSLLEPASPLHF. CDR3 nucleotide sequence: TGTGCCAGCAGTTTATTGGAGCCGGCTTCACCCCTCCACTTT.

This chain connects TRBV7-9 to TRBJ2-1; 7 bases match TRBD2. J was trimmed by 5 bases and V by 4 bases; bases with no gene match: 5. The CDR3 is 14 amino acids. Germline V gives CDR1 SEHNR, CDR2 FQNEAQ (reference sequence). CDR3 sequence reads: CASSSHGTNNEQFF. Written as DNA, the CDR3 is TGTGCCAGCAGCTCCCACGGGACTAACAATGAGCAGTTCTTC. Based on the CDR3 plus reference TRBV7-9 and TRBJ2-1, the full variable domain is DTGVSQNPRHKITKRGQNVTFRCDPISEHNRLYWYRQTLGQGPEFLTYFQNEAQLEKSRLLSDRFSAERPKGSFSTLEIQRTEQGDSAMYLCASSSHGTNNEQFFGPGTRLTVL.

This clonotype was seen many times. CDR3 residues: CASSFDGFYGYTF. The CDR3 DNA reads as TGCGCCAGCAGCTTCGACGGATTCTATGGCTACACCTTC. The chain uses TRBV5-1 and TRBJ1-2, with D hard to call. V gave up 2 bases and J gave up 4 bases, with 9 bases separating them. The CDR3 totals 13 residues. Per germline, CDR1 SGHRS and CDR2 YFSETQ.

In its sample, this clonotype was seen many times. V gene TRBV2 combines with J gene TRBJ2-2, with a possible D match to TRBD2 (5 bases). Deletions cut 2 bases from V and 7 bases from J, with 11 bases between. The CDR3 runs 14 residues. CDR1 and CDR2 from the germline V gene are SNHLY and FYNNEI. Here the CDR3 DNA reads TGTGCCAGCAGTGAACGGGGATTCGGCGGGGAGCTGTTTTTT. Its translation is CASSERGFGGELFF. The variable domain in full, with the rest retrieved from reference TRBV2 and TRBJ2-2, is EPEVTQTPSHQVTQMGQEVILRCVPISNHLYFYWYRQILGQKVEFLVSFYNNEISEKSEIFDDQFSVERPDGSNFTLKIRSTKLEDSAMYFCASSERGFGGELFFGEGSRLTVL.

There are many counts of this clonotype. The chain employs TRBV7-9 and TRBJ2-1; a possible D gene is TRBD1 (6 bases). V lost 2 bases to trimming and J lost 6 bases, with 11 bases between them. CDR3 length: 14 amino acids. Germline CDR1 reads SEHNR; CDR2 reads FQNEAQ (reference sequence). CDR3 sequence reads: CASSLLAGVNEQFF. The CDR3 region has the DNA TGTGCCAGCAGCTTACTTGCAGGGGTCAATGAGCAGTTCTTC. Full variable domain (outside the CDR3, taken from reference TRBV7-9 and TRBJ2-1): DTGVSQNPRHKITKRGQNVTFRCDPISEHNRLYWYRQTLGQGPEFLTYFQNEAQLEKSRLLSDRFSAERPKGSFSTLEIQRTEQGDSAMYLCASSLLAGVNEQFFGPGTRLTVL.

This clonotype was counted at least ten times. The gene calls are TRBV19 and TRBJ1-5; D is unclear. Germline lookup yields CDR1 LNHDA and CDR2 SQIVND (reference sequence). The CDR3 contains 15 residues. Trimming stripped 3 bases from V and 0 bases from J, with 9 bases between. CDR3 sequence reads: CASSINSYSNQPQHF. In DNA form, the CDR3 reads TGTGCCAGTAGTATCAACAGTTATAGCAATCAGCCCCAGCATTTT. The whole variable domain, filled in from reference TRBV19 and TRBJ1-5, reads DGGITQSPKYLFRKEGQNVTLSCEQNLNHDAMYWYRQDPGQGLRLIYYSQIVNDFQKGDIAEGYSVSREKKESFPLTVTSAQKNPTAFYLCASSINSYSNQPQHFGDGTRLSIL.

This clonotype was detected ten times or more. The V and J genes are TRBV27 and TRBJ2-1; 12 nucleotides match TRBD2. Trimming removed 1 base from V and 6 bases from J; junction bases left unmatched: 4. The V gene's germline CDR1 is MNHEY and CDR2 SMNVEV (reference sequence). This CDR3 contains 16 residues. The CDR3: CASSLFMGLAGNEQFF. The CDR3 DNA is TGTGCCAGCAGTTTATTTATGGGACTAGCGGGCAATGAGCAGTTCTTC.